Sequencing of this T cell receptor beta chain was carried out in a study of blood T cells in healthy people across ages. No fewer than 5.5 micrograms of total RNA were isolated from every sample. This CDR3 has 15 residues. Per germline, CDR1 SQVTM and CDR2 ANQGSEA. J lost 5 bases, V lost 3 bases, and 10 bases had no gene match. Notes on the study in general: More naive CD4+ cells and higher diversity marked long-lived donors relative to aged donors. With donor CMV status unknown, expanded clonotype changes were possibly confounded.

As concerns this clonotype: Its antigen remains unknown.

The authors ran a second PCR of 7 to 11 cycles using a sample-barcoded 5' primer and a J-beta primer mix. Every cDNA molecule bore a tag from a template-switch adaptor containing 12 random nucleotides. TCRdb redid the calling of the 5' RACE reads with MiXCR, one entry per CDR3 protein. The table shows hundreds of thousands of distinct CDR3 sequences, with roughly 64% occurring only once. The rearrangement links TRBV29-1 to TRBJ2-3; 8 bases are a match to TRBD2. This sequence was found in a man aged 25 to 40 in good health. Sequences were obtained from blood. Written as DNA, the CDR3 is TGCAGCGTTGAGGTTCAGCGGGGGACTGTAGATACGCAGTATTTT. It codes for CSVEVQRGTVDTQYF.